This T cell receptor (beta chain) is drawn from a study of blood T cell repertoires in COVID-19. Study-wide background: Sources were T cells, B-cell-depleted T cells, or PBMCs; the material itself was cDNA or gDNA.

The V end was cut by 0 bases, the J end by 2 bases, with 11 bases between. The CDR3 loop spans 14 amino acids. Germline values: CDR1 GTSNPN, CDR2 SVGIG (reference sequence). Measured with immunoSEQ multiplex PCR; TCRdb has only the in-frame clones, and not every one. The table has 90,000 or so clones, 65% to 90% seen once. The receptor comes from a man aged 55 to 69 with acute or convalescent COVID-19. The rearrangement joins TRBV30 to TRBJ2-7; the D gene is possibly TRBD1 (6 bases). Sequenced input: peripheral blood. The DNA for the CDR3 is TGTGCCTGGAGTGTCTCCAGGGGAGCCTACGAGCAGTACTTC. Amino acids: CAWSVSRGAYEQYF.